The entry that follows covers one T cell receptor beta chain sequence. Its matching antigen is unknown. The data were obtained in a study of cytomegalovirus exposure and HLA in healthy donors. Whole-study findings and limits: In a later analysis, at a false discovery rate of 0.05, about 17,000 TCR beta sequences matched HLA alleles.

CDR3 length: 13 residues. V was pared by 7 bases and J by 5 bases, with 12 bases between. Germline V gives CDR1 SNHLY, CDR2 FYNNEI. Amplification used 60 Vbeta primers and 13 Jbeta primers. Assay: immunoSEQ multiplex PCR; the TCRdb copy retains only in-frame clones and omits some. The top ten clones hold about 1.3% of a sample with about 180,000 clones, 80% of them seen once. This sequence originates from a girl between 10 and 17 years old in good health and CMV-seropositive. Sequencing input: PBMCs. This chain links TRBV2 with TRBJ1-5; D is unresolved. The CDR3: CASTAGLYQPQHF. CDR3 coding DNA: TGTGCCAGCACAGCAGGCCTCTATCAGCCCCAGCATTTT.